The 28 T cell receptor beta chains below were found in one sample sequenced in a study of technical replicates of blood from several donors. The table came from immunoSEQ multiplex PCR; TCRdb's copy has only in-frame clones and leaves some out. In the table there are 100,000 or so clones, 96% of which are singletons. Sequencing was done on a sample of T cells isolated from PBMCs. The source of these receptors is a human donor in good health.

The rearrangement uses TRBV7-9 and TRBJ2-7; tentatively, D is TRBD1 (6 bases). V lost 5 bases and J lost 5, with 16 bases in between. The CDR3 length is 14 residues. Germline-derived CDR1 and CDR2 are SEHNR and FQNEAQ (reference sequence). DNA of the CDR3: TGTGCCAGCAGCCCCCAACAGGGTACCCACGAGCAGTACTTC. Protein product: CASSPQQGTHEQYF.

The rearrangement uses TRBV5-5 and TRBJ1-1; no definite D call. Germline CDR1 SGHKS, CDR2 YYEKEE (reference sequence). The CDR3 covers 17 residues. Trimming shortened V by 0 bases and J by 6 bases, and 21 bases separated the two germline ends. For the CDR3, the DNA is TGTGCCAGCAGCTTGGCGCCTCTGGGAGGGAGTATCGCTGAAGCTTTCTTT. Amino acids: CASSLAPLGGSIAEAFF.

V is TRBV5-1 and J is TRBJ2-2; a possible D gene is TRBD1 (6 bases). This CDR3 region has 15 residues. The germline CDR1 and CDR2 sequences are SGHRS and YFSETQ. Trimming took 7 bases from V and 2 from J, leaving 15 bases between them. In nucleotides, the CDR3 is TGCGCCAGCGGACCTGGACAGTCAAACACCGGGGAGCTGTTTTTT. Protein sequence: CASGPGQSNTGELFF.

V usage is TRBV5-4 and J usage is TRBJ2-1; 14 bases align to TRBD2. CDR1 is SGHNT and CDR2 is YYREEE in the germline V gene (reference sequence). With 4 bases clipped from V and 6 bases from J, the junction kept 9 bases outside the gene matches. This CDR3 has 17 amino acids. DNA of the CDR3: TGTGCCAGCAGCAAGGGACTAGCGGGAGCGGGAGGCAATGAGCAGTTCTTC. It yields the protein CASSKGLAGAGGNEQFF.

J is TRBJ1-1 and V is TRBV7-8; TRBD1 matches at 9 bases. Germline V CDR1 and CDR2: SGHVS, FQNEAQ. The V and J ends lost 1 base and 4 bases, in that order; junction bases with no gene match: 13. The CDR3 sequence is 18 residues long. The CDR3 loop reads CASSLGRTIQGAITEAFF. CDR3 bases: TGTGCCAGCAGCTTAGGGAGAACGATACAGGGGGCTATCACTGAAGCTTTCTTT.

The J gene is TRBJ2-4, the V gene TRBV30, with TRBD1 matching 8 bases. V dropped 4 bases and J dropped 7; count of bases not matched to a gene: 3. There are 12 residues in the CDR3. The V gene's germline CDR1 is GTSNPN and CDR2 SVGIG (reference sequence). The CDR3: CAWITGGNIQYF. The DNA of the CDR3 is TGTGCCTGGATAACAGGGGGGAACATTCAGTACTTC.

This clone appeared once. The chain links TRBV29-1 to TRBJ2-3, with 7 positions matching TRBD2. Germline CDR1 SQVTM, CDR2 ANQGSEA. The J segment lost 5 bases and the V segment lost 4 bases, leaving 3 bases of the junction unmatched. This CDR3 has 12 amino acids. CDR3 DNA: TGCAGCGTTGGACTAGCTAAAGATACGCAGTATTTT. Translating it yields CSVGLAKDTQYF.

The rearrangement uses TRBV11-2 and TRBJ2-5, with D uncertain. V shed 3 bases and J shed 5 bases, with 4 bases lying between them. The CDR3 length is 11 residues. The germline V gene has CDR1 SGHAT and CDR2 FQNNGV. Here the CDR3 DNA reads TGTGCCAGCAGCTTTTCGGAGACCCAGTACTTC. It is translated as CASSFSETQYF. Full variable domain (rest looked up from reference TRBV11-2 and TRBJ2-5): EAGVAQSPRYKIIEKRQSVAFWCNPISGHATLYWYQQILGQGPKLLIQFQNNGVVDDSQLPKDRFSAERLKGVDSTLKIQPAKLEDSAVYLCASSFSETQYFGPGTRLLVL.

This clone was detected only a few times. This rearrangement joins TRBV16 to TRBJ1-5, with D maybe TRBD1 (5 bases). Per germline, CDR1 KGHSY and CDR2 FQNENV. The CDR3 contains 14 residues. The V end was cut by 1 base, the J end by 4 bases, with 8 bases between. DNA of the CDR3: TGTGCCAGCAGCCAATTGGGGGGTAATCAGCCCCAGCATTTT. Encoded protein: CASSQLGGNQPQHF.

The chain recombines TRBV6-6 with TRBJ2-7; no clear D gene. Germline V gene lookup returns CDR1 MNHNY and CDR2 SVGAGI (reference sequence). The CDR3 loop spans 12 amino acids. Trimming took 0 bases from V and 4 from J, leaving 4 bases between them. DNA of the CDR3: TGTGCCAGCAGTTACTCGACATACGAGCAGTACTTC. It codes for CASSYSTYEQYF.

The chain joins TRBV6-6 to TRBJ2-1; 8 bases match TRBD2. The V segment lost 5 bases and the J segment 4 bases; nucleotides outside the gene matches: 7. The CDR3 sequence is 15 residues long. The V gene's germline CDR1 is MNHNY and CDR2 SVGAGI (reference sequence). CDR3 sequence (DNA): TGTGCCAGCAGTAAAGCGGGAGAGGTGTACAATGAGCAGTTCTTC. Translating it yields CASSKAGEVYNEQFF.

V and J are TRBV18 and TRBJ1-2; D is possibly TRBD1 (5 bases). The CDR3 has 13 residues. Germline CDR1 is KGHSH and CDR2 is LQKENI. V was pared by 5 bases and J by 3 bases, with 10 bases between. The CDR3 loop is CASSDDSYYGYTF. The DNA of the CDR3 is TGTGCCAGCTCAGATGACAGCTACTATGGCTACACCTTC.

A single count supports this clone. Written as DNA, the CDR3 is TGTGCCAGCAGCTTAGGCGGGGGGCCCTATAGCAATCAGCCCCAGCATTTT. Translating it yields CASSLGGGPYSNQPQHF. The rearrangement links TRBV11-2 to TRBJ1-5; perhaps TRBD1 as D (6 bases). The V gene's germline CDR1 is SGHAT and CDR2 FQNNGV. The germline V and J ends were trimmed by 1 base and 0 bases, with 13 bases remaining between them. The CDR3 is 17 amino acids.

This clone was counted a single time. The CDR3, as DNA: TGTGCCAGCAGTGCGGGGGGGTCCAATCAGCCCCAGCATTTT. This codes for CASSAGGSNQPQHF. The V gene is TRBV6-1, the J gene TRBJ1-5; D is possibly TRBD1 (5 bases). Trimming cost V 4 bases and J 3 bases, with 10 bases left between them. This CDR3 is built from 14 residues. CDR1 and CDR2 (germline): MNHNS, SASEGT.

The genes are TRBV14 and TRBJ2-3; TRBD1 aligns across 7 bases. The CDR3 covers 18 residues. Trimming at V came to 3 bases and at J to 6 bases, leaving 18 bases not matched to a gene. CDR1 and CDR2 from the germline V gene are SGHDN and FVKESK. This chain's CDR3 is CASSQAISDRFTEDTQYF. The CDR3 coding sequence is TGTGCCAGCAGCCAGGCTATTTCGGACAGGTTCACGGAGGATACGCAGTATTTT. Full variable domain (missing parts from reference TRBV14 and TRBJ2-3): EAGVTQFPSHSVIEKGQTVTLRCDPISGHDNLYWYRRVMGKEIKFLLHFVKESKQDESGMPNNRFLAERTGGTYSTLKVQPAELEDSGVYFCASSQAISDRFTEDTQYFGPGTRLTVL.

The chain employs TRBV5-4 and TRBJ1-1, with no clear D. V dropped 0 bases and J dropped 10 bases, with 16 bases sitting between them. The V gene's germline CDR1 is SGHNT and CDR2 YYREEE (reference sequence). This CDR3 spans 14 amino acids. CDR3 sequence (DNA): TGTGCCAGCAGCTTGGACCAGAACCTTTACCGAGCTTTCTTT. Its translation is CASSLDQNLYRAFF.

The chain combines TRBV7-8 with TRBJ2-5, with 12 bases that match TRBD2. Trimming took 1 base from V and 0 from J; bases not matched to a gene: 6. There are 18 residues in the CDR3. CDR1 is SGHVS, CDR2 FQNEAQ, per germline. CDR3 nucleotides: TGTGCCAGCAGCTTAGGGACTAGCGGGAATCGTTACCAAGAGACCCAGTACTTC. Translated: CASSLGTSGNRYQETQYF.

The chain joins TRBV25-1 to TRBJ1-1; D gene uncertain. Germline values: CDR1 MGHDK, CDR2 SYGVNS. The CDR3 has 13 residues. V lost 5 bases, J lost 1 base, and 8 bases lay in between. CDR3 nucleotides: TGTGCCAGCAGTAAATTACAGAACACTGAAGCTTTCTTT. Translation: CASSKLQNTEAFF.

The gene calls are TRBV5-1 and TRBJ2-1; a weak D match, TRBD1 (6 bases). This CDR3 has 15 residues. The germline V and J ends were trimmed by 4 bases and 1 base, with 12 bases remaining between them. Germline V gene sequence: CDR1 SGHRS, CDR2 YFSETQ. The CDR3 coding sequence is TGCGCCAGCAGCCTACAGGGTAGTTCCTACAATGAGCAGTTCTTC. Residues: CASSLQGSSYNEQFF. Full variable domain (outside the CDR3, taken from reference TRBV5-1 and TRBJ2-1): KAGVTQTPRYLIKTRGQQVTLSCSPISGHRSVSWYQQTPGQGLQFLFEYFSETQRNKGNFPGRFSGRQFSNSRSEMNVSTLELGDSALYLCASSLQGSSYNEQFFGPGTRLTVL.

The gene calls are TRBV5-4 and TRBJ2-7; 7 bases are a match to TRBD2. Germline V gene lookup returns CDR1 SGHNT and CDR2 YYREEE (reference sequence). This CDR3 comprises 15 residues. Losses at the gene ends were 3 bases for V and 9 bases for J; bases not matched to a gene: 15. The chain's CDR3 is CASSSSGGGPWRQYF. The CDR3 DNA reads as TGTGCCAGCAGCTCATCTGGGGGAGGGCCGTGGCGGCAGTACTTC.

V and J are TRBV6-1 and TRBJ2-3, with a weak D call TRBD2 (6 bases). In germline, CDR1 is MNHNS, CDR2 SASEGT. Trimming pared 5 bases from V and 2 bases from J, leaving 14 bases between. The CDR3 totals 15 residues. In nucleotides, the CDR3 is TGTGCCAGCAGTAGAATTTGGGGGGACACAGATACGCAGTATTTT. Translation: CASSRIWGDTDTQYF.

The CDR3 loop reads CASSLSGQGTLTNTEAFF. The CDR3 nucleotides are TGCGCCAGCAGCTTGTCGGGACAGGGGACCCTAACGAACACTGAAGCTTTCTTT. The chain has TRBV5-1 and TRBJ1-1; 10 positions match TRBD1. Germline values: CDR1 SGHRS, CDR2 YFSETQ. J lost 1 base, V lost 1 base, and 10 bases had no gene match. This CDR3 comprises 18 residues.

DNA for the CDR3: TGTGCCAGCAGTCCCTCGGGACAGGGGCCACCCCTCCACTTT. Amino acids: CASSPSGQGPPLHF. The chain carries TRBV27 and TRBJ1-6; 10 bases are a match to TRBD1. Germline CDR1 MNHEY, CDR2 SMNVEV (reference sequence). Trimming at V came to 5 bases and at J to 11 bases, leaving 6 bases not matched to a gene. The CDR3 loop spans 14 amino acids.

The chain combines TRBV2 with TRBJ1-4; 7 positions match TRBD1. Germline values: CDR1 SNHLY, CDR2 FYNNEI. After removal of 8 bases from V and 13 bases from J, the junction contained 10 bases not matched to a gene. The CDR3 sequence is 12 residues long. CDR3 DNA sequence: TGTGCCAGCGGCACACAGGGGACCGGACTGTTTTTT. Protein sequence: CASGTQGTGLFF.

The chain couples TRBV14 to TRBJ1-1, with D possibly being TRBD1 (6 bases). The CDR3 extends over 15 amino acids. The germline V gene encodes CDR1 SGHDN and CDR2 FVKESK. V shed 4 bases and J shed 0 bases, with 12 bases lying between them. CDR3 nucleotide sequence: TGTGCCAGCAGCCCGTACAGGGTATTGAACACTGAAGCTTTCTTT. This gives the protein CASSPYRVLNTEAFF.

The CDR3 loop is CASGSTGEGTEAFF. The CDR3 coding sequence is TGTGCCAGCGGTTCGACAGGGGAGGGGACTGAAGCTTTCTTT. V usage is TRBV27 and J usage is TRBJ1-1, with 8 bases aligning to TRBD1. The germline gives CDR1 MNHEY, CDR2 SMNVEV (reference sequence). Germline trimming cut 8 bases from V and 5 bases from J; bases unmatched to any gene: 10. The CDR3 spans 14 residues.

The chain combines TRBV27 with TRBJ1-5; D gene unclear. CDR1 MNHEY and CDR2 SMNVEV come from the germline V gene (reference sequence). Trimming shortened V by 1 base and J by 0 bases, and 4 bases separated the two germline ends. The CDR3 is made up of 14 amino acids. The CDR3 protein is CASSLLSSNQPQHF. CDR3 bases: TGTGCCAGCAGTTTATTGAGTAGCAATCAGCCCCAGCATTTT.

The V call is TRBV6-5, the J call TRBJ1-5, with 7 nucleotides matching TRBD1. V trimming: 5 bases; J trimming: 4 bases; junction bases outside the gene matches: 5. This CDR3 is 14 amino acids long. Germline values: CDR1 MNHEY, CDR2 SVGAGI. The DNA for the CDR3 is TGTGCCAGCAGTGAAAACAGGGGTAATCAGCCCCAGCATTTT. Translating it yields CASSENRGNQPQHF.